The rows below give T cell receptor beta chains drawn from one sample of a study of blood T cell repertoires in COVID-19. This table comes from immunoSEQ multiplex PCR, and its TCRdb copy is limited to in-frame clones, with some not included. The sample comprises about 70,000 clones, roughly 80% of which are singletons, and 1.8% rests with the top ten. Sequencing was done on a sample of peripheral blood. These receptors were collected from a woman aged 55-75 years with acute or convalescent COVID-19. Each CDR3 is given with its conserved first and last residue. The order of the fields is clone size, V gene, D gene, CDR3 protein. D genes are given only for firm matches. The listing skips clone size in some rows; elsewhere it reads once, few, many or a size class.

size: NA; V: TRBV7-9; D: TRBD2; CDR3: CASSLELAGDNEQFF
size: few; V: TRBV13; D: TRBD2; CDR3: CASSPRGSGGTDTQYF
size: NA; V: TRBV5-1; D: NA; CDR3: CASSLDRAVQGYTF
size: NA; V: TRBV29-1; D: TRBD1; CDR3: CSVEGTGNTEAFF
size: few; V: TRBV6-5; D: NA; CDR3: CASRRVLNTEAFF
size: NA; V: TRBV5-1; D: TRBD1; CDR3: CASSLGQGAVDTQYF
size: NA; V: TRBV9; D: NA; CDR3: CASSVVYGVGYTF
size: NA; V: TRBV5-1; D: NA; CDR3: CASSRDSSRTDGYTF
size: NA; V: TRBV9; D: TRBD1; CDR3: CASSPGGSYNSPLHF
size: NA; V: TRBV7-8; D: NA; CDR3: CASSWTERVFEAFF
size: medium-sized; V: TRBV7-8; D: NA; CDR3: CASSLGDNRGTIYF
size: many; V: TRBV30; D: TRBD2; CDR3: CAWGRLAGNHYNEQFF
size: NA; V: TRBV30; D: TRBD2; CDR3: CAWSVTSGGAAFTDTQYF
size: NA; V: TRBV11-2; D: TRBD2; CDR3: CASSLQTSGRGFGLGEQFF
size: NA; V: TRBV5-8; D: NA; CDR3: CASSWRGSNQPQHF
size: NA; V: TRBV18; D: NA; CDR3: CASSPDTFMNTEAFF
size: NA; V: TRBV2; D: NA; CDR3: CASIRDEGGNQPQHF
size: NA; V: TRBV29-1; D: TRBD1; CDR3: CSVVRQGNTEAFF
size: NA; V: TRBV6-5; D: NA; CDR3: CASREGRQGTEAFF
size: NA; V: TRBV12-3/TRBV12-4; D: NA; CDR3: CASRQGNYGYTF
size: NA; V: TRBV9; D: TRBD1; CDR3: CASSARLNQGAGNTIYF
size: few; V: TRBV9; D: TRBD1; CDR3: CASSVDGDRWYNEQFF
size: NA; V: TRBV7-9; D: TRBD1; CDR3: CASSVGTATNEKLFF
size: NA; V: TRBV6-5; D: TRBD1; CDR3: CASSYQGAASTEAFF
size: once; V: TRBV5-8; D: TRBD1; CDR3: CASSAMRQGRNQPQHF
size: NA; V: TRBV2; D: TRBD2; CDR3: CASRFPSGGQETQYF
size: few; V: TRBV18; D: NA; CDR3: CASSPFGEDTEAFF
size: NA; V: TRBV9; D: TRBD2; CDR3: CASSAHGRGGFTDTQYF
size: NA; V: TRBV6-5; D: NA; CDR3: CASSYGVGGTEAFF
size: NA; V: TRBV5-6; D: NA; CDR3: CASSIGLNDGEAFF
size: NA; V: TRBV28; D: TRBD1; CDR3: CASRTGGVGTGELFF
size: NA; V: TRBV12-3/TRBV12-4; D: NA; CDR3: CASRPTGGEKLFF
size: NA; V: TRBV30; D: NA; CDR3: CAWSVQQLAKNIQYF
size: once; V: TRBV7-2; D: NA; CDR3: CASSLSDRPEWGYTF
size: NA; V: TRBV4-1; D: NA; CDR3: CASSPGSVGVFELFF
size: NA; V: TRBV5-1; D: NA; CDR3: CASSWGIAGEAFF
size: NA; V: TRBV30; D: NA; CDR3: CAWGPGGARSLNTEAFF
size: NA; V: TRBV28; D: NA; CDR3: CASSLFAGTGNTIYF
size: NA; V: TRBV24-1; D: TRBD2; CDR3: CATSPGTSGRNEQFF
size: NA; V: TRBV28; D: TRBD2; CDR3: CASSLAGGNEETQYF